This TCR beta chain was identified during a study of T-cell memory formation after mild COVID-19. Study observations and caveats: Mainly in CM and EM were contracting CD4+ clones; CD8+ were in EMRA.

This clonotype was seen more than once but under ten times. As yet, its antigen is unknown. Trimming removed 5 bases from V and 4 bases from J, with 19 bases in between. Looked up from germline, CDR1 is SGDLS and CDR2 is YYNGEE. The CDR3 has 16 amino acids. TCRdb processed the 5' RACE reads anew with MiXCR; each CDR3 protein has one entry. This table holds around 440,000 distinct CDR3 sequences, roughly 20% found once. The chain links TRBV9 to TRBJ2-1; possibly TRBD1 for D (5 bases). The TCR was taken from an adult woman who had mild COVID-19 (a few samples of this study predate the infection). Cell type and time point are not known. Sequences were obtained from PBMCs or a T cell subset sorted from them (not recorded which). CDR3 amino acids: CASSPTMRQPYNEQFF. For the CDR3, the DNA is TGTGCCAGCAGTCCGACGATGAGACAGCCTTACAATGAGCAGTTCTTC.